Many counts were recorded for the clone carrying this TCR beta chain. Its antigen is not known. The data were taken from a study of T cells in Graves' hyperthyroidism and ophthalmopathy. Study-wide results and caveats: Prediction of ophthalmopathy progression came a median around 6 months pre-onset.

Using RNA transcripts as the source, TCR beta CDR3 regions were amplified. TCR CDR3 regions were first amplified by RT-PCR with HTBI primers. MiXCR, run by TCRdb on the multiplex PCR reads, gives a single entry per CDR3 protein. The table shows approximately 360,000 distinct CDR3 sequences, with approximately 15% occurring only once. Uncontrolled infection, other autoimmune disease, pregnancy or lactation disqualified patients from enrolment. The V gene's germline CDR1 is WNHNN and CDR2 SYGVQD (reference sequence). J was trimmed by 6 bases and V by 4 bases; bases with no gene match: 8. The CDR3 consists of 15 residues.

The sample was blood. The TCR sequence derives from a woman between 18 and 29 years old with Graves' hyperthyroidism that later progressed to Graves' ophthalmopathy. This chain joins TRBV10-1 and TRBJ2-1, with 8 bases identical to TRBD1. The CDR3 DNA follows: TGCGCCAGCAGTGGTCAAACCGGGACAGGCAATGAGCAGTTCTTC. As protein: CASSGQTGTGNEQFF.